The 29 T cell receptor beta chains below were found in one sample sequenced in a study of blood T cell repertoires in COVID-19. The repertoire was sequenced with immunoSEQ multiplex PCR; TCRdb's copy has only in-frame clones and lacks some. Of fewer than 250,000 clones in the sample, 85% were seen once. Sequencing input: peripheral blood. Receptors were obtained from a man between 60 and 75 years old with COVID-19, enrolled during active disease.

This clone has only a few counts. The DNA of the CDR3 is TGCGCCAGCAGCCCGCAGACAGGCCCATCAGAAAAACTGTTTTTT. Its protein product is CASSPQTGPSEKLFF. The chain couples TRBV5-1 to TRBJ1-4; the D gene is possibly TRBD1 (6 bases). Trimming cost V 4 bases and J 8 bases, with 18 bases left between them. Germline V gene sequence: CDR1 SGHRS, CDR2 YFSETQ. CDR3 length: 15 residues.

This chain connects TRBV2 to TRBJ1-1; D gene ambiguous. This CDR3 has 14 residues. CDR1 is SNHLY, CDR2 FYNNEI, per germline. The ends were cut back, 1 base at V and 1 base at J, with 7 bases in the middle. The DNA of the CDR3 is TGTGCCAGCAGTGAAGGGCAGGCGAACACTGAAGCTTTCTTT. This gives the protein CASSEGQANTEAFF.

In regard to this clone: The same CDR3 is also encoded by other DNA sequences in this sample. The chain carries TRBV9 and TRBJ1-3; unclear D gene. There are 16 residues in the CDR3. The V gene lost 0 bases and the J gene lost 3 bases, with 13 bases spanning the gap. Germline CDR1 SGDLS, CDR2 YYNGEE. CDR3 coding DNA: TGTGCCAGCAGCGTAGATTCCGGAGTGTTTGGAAACACCATATATTTT. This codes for CASSVDSGVFGNTIYF.

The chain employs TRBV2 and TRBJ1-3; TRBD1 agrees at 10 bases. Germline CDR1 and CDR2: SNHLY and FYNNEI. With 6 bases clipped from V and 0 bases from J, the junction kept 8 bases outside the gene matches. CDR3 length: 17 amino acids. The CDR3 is CASRRTGGESSGNTIYF. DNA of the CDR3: TGTGCCAGCAGACGGACAGGGGGTGAAAGCTCTGGAAACACCATATATTTT.

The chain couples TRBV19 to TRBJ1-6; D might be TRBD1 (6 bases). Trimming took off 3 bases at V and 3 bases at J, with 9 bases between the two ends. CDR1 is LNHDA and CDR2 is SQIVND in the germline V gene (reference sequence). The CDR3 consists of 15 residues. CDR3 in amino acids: CASSIQDSYNSPLHF. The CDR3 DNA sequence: TGTGCCAGTAGTATTCAGGACAGCTATAATTCACCCCTCCACTTT. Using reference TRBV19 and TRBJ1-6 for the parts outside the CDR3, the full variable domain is DGGITQSPKYLFRKEGQNVTLSCEQNLNHDAMYWYRQDPGQGLRLIYYSQIVNDFQKGDIAEGYSVSREKKESFPLTVTSAQKNPTAFYLCASSIQDSYNSPLHFGNGTRLTVT.

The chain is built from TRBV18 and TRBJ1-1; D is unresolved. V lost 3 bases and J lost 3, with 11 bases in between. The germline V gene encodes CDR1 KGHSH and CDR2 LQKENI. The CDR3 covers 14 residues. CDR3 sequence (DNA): TGTGCCAGCTCACCTACCCGGGGAGACACTGAAGCTTTCTTT. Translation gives CASSPTRGDTEAFF.

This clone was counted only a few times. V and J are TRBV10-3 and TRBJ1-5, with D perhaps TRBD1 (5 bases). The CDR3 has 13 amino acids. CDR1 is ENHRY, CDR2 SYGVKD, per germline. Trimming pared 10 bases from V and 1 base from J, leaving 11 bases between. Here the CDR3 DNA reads TGTGCCAACGCGCAGGGAAGCAATCAGCCCCAGCATTTT. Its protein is CANAQGSNQPQHF.

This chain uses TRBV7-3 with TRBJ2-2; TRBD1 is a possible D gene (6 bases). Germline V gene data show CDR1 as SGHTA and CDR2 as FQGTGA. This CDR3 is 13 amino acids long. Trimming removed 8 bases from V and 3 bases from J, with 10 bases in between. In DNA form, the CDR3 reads TGTGCCAGCCGGGACATATACACCGGGGAGCTGTTTTTT. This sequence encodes CASRDIYTGELFF.

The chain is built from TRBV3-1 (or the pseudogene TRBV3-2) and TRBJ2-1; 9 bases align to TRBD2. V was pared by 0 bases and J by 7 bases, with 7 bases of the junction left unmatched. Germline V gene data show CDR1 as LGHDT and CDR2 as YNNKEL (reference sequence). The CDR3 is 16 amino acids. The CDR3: CASSQEWIAGDNEQFF. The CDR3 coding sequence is TGTGCCAGCAGCCAAGAGTGGATAGCGGGAGATAATGAGCAGTTCTTC.

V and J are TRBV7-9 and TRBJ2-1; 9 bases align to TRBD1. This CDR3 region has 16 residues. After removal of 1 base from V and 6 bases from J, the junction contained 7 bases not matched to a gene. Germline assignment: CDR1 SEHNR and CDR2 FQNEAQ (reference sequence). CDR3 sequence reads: CASSLDRTGAPNEQFF. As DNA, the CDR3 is TGTGCCAGCAGCTTAGATCGGACAGGGGCCCCCAATGAGCAGTTCTTC.

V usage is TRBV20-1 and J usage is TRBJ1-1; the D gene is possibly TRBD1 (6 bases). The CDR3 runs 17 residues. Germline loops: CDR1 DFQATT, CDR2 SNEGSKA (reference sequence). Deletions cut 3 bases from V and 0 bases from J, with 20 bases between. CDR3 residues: CSASISGDRRMNTEAFF. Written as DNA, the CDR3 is TGCAGTGCTAGTATAAGTGGTGACAGGCGGATGAACACTGAAGCTTTCTTT.

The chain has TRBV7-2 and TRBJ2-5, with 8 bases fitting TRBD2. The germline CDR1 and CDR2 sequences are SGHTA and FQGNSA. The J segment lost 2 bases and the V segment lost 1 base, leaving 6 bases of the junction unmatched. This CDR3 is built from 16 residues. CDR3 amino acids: CASSLGPGGGQETQYF. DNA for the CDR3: TGTGCCAGCAGCTTAGGTCCGGGAGGGGGGCAAGAGACCCAGTACTTC.

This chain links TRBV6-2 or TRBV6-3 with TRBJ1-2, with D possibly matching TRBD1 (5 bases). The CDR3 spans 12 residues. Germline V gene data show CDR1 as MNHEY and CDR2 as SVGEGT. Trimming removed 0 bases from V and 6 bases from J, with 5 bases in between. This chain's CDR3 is CASSYSRDGYTF. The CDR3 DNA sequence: TGTGCCAGCAGTTACTCCAGGGATGGCTACACCTTC.

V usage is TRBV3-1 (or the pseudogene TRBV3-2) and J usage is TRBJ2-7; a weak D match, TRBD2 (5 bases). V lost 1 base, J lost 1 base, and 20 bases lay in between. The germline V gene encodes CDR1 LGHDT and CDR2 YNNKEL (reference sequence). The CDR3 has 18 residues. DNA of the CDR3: TGTGCCAGCAGCCAAGCTGTAACTAGACTCCTCGGTTCCTACGAGCAGTACTTC. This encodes CASSQAVTRLLGSYEQYF.

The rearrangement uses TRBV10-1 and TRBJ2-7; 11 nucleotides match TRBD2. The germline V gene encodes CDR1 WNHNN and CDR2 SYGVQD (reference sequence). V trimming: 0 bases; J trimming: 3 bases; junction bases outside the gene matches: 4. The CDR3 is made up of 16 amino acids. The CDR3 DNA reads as TGCGCCAGCAGTGAGTCCGGGACTAGCGGTAGCTACGAGCAGTACTTC. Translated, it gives CASSESGTSGSYEQYF.

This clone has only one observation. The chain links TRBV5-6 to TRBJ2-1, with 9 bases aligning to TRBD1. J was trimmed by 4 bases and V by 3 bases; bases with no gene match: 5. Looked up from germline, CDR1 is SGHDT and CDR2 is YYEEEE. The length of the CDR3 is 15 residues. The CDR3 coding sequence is TGTGCCAGCAGCTCACCGGGACAGGGATACAATGAGCAGTTCTTC. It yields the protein CASSSPGQGYNEQFF.

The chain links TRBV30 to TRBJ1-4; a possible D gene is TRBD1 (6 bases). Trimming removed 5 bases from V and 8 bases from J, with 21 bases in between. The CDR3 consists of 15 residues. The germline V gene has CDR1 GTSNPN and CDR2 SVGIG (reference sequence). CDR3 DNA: TGTGCCTGGCTAAGACCCAGGGGAGGGGAAGAAAAACTGTTTTTT. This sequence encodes CAWLRPRGGEEKLFF.

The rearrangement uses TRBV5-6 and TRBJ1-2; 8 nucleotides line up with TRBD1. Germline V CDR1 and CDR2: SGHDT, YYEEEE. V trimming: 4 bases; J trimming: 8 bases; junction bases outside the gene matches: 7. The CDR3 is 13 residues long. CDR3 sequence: CASSITGGEGYTF. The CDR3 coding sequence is TGTGCCAGCAGCATTACAGGGGGGGAAGGCTACACCTTC.

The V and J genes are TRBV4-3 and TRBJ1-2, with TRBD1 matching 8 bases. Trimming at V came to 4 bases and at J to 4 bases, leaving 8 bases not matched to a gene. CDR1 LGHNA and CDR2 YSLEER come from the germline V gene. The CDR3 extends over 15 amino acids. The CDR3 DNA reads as TGCGCCAGCAGCCTCGGACAGGGAGATAGCTATGGCTACACCTTC. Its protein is CASSLGQGDSYGYTF.

The CDR3 DNA is TGTGCCAGCAGTTTGGAGGACACTGAAGCTTTCTTT. Amino acids: CASSLEDTEAFF. V and J are TRBV6-5 and TRBJ1-1; D not resolved. With 4 bases removed from V and 3 bases from J, the gap between germline ends came to 6 bases. Germline V gene lookup returns CDR1 MNHEY and CDR2 SVGAGI. This CDR3 has 12 amino acids.

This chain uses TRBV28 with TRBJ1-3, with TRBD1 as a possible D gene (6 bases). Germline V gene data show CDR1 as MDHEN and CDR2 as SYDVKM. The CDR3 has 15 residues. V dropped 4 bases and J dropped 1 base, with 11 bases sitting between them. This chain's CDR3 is CASSWSGASGNTIYF. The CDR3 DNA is TGTGCCAGCAGTTGGTCAGGGGCATCTGGAAACACCATATATTTT.

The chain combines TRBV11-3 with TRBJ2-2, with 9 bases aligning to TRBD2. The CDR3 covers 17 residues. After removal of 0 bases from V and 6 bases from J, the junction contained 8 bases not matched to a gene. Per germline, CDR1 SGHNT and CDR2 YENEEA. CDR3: CASSLEVRTSVSGELFF. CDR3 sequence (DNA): TGTGCCAGCAGCTTAGAGGTGCGGACTAGCGTCTCCGGGGAGCTGTTTTTT.

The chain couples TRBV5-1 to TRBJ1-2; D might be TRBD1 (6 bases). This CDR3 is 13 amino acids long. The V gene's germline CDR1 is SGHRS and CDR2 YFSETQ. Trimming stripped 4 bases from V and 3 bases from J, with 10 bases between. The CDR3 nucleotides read TGCGCCAGCAGCGGAGGGGGGGACTATGGCTACACCTTC. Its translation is CASSGGGDYGYTF.

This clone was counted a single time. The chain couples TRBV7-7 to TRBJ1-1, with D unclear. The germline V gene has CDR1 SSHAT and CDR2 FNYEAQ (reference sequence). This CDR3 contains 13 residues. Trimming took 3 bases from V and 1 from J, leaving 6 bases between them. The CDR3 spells CASSLSRNTEAFF. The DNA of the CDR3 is TGTGCCAGCAGCTTGTCCAGGAACACTGAAGCTTTCTTT.

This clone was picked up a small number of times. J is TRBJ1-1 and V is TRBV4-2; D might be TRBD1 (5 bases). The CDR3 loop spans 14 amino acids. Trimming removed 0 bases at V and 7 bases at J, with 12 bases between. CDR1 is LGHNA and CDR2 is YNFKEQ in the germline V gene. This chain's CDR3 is CASSQDRGGDEAFF. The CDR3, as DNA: TGTGCCAGCAGCCAAGATCGGGGCGGGGATGAAGCTTTCTTT.

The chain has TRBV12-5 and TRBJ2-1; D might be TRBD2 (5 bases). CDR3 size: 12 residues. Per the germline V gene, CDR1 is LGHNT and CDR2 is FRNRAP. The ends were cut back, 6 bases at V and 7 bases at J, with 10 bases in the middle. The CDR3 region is CASGRLANEQFF. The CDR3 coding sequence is TGTGCTAGTGGCCGGTTAGCGAATGAGCAGTTCTTC. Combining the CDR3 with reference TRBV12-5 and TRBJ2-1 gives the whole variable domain DARVTQTPRHKVTEMGQEVTMRCQPILGHNTVFWYRQTMMQGLELLAYFRNRAPLDDSGMPKDRFSAEMPDATLATLKIQPSEPRDSAVYFCASGRLANEQFFGPGTRLTVL.

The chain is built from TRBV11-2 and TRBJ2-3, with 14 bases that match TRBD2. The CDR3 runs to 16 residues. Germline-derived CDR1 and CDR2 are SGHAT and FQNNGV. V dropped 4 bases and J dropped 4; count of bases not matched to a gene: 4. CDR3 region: CASSWRTSGRSDTQYF. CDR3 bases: TGTGCCAGCAGCTGGAGGACTAGCGGGAGGTCAGATACGCAGTATTTT.

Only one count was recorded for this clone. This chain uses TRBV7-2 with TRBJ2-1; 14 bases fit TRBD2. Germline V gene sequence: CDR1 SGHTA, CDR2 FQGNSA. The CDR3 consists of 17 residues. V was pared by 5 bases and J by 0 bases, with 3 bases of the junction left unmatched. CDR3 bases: TGTGCCAGCAGCCCGGGGACTAGCGGGAGCTCCTACAATGAGCAGTTCTTC. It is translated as CASSPGTSGSSYNEQFF. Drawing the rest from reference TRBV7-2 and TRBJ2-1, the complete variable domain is GAGVSQSPSNKVTEKGKDVELRCDPISGHTALYWYRQSLGQGLEFLIYFQGNSAPDKSGLPSDRFSAERTGGSVSTLTIQRTQQEDSAVYLCASSPGTSGSSYNEQFFGPGTRLTVL.

The CDR3 reads CASSRTGERKSNQPQHF. DNA of the CDR3: TGTGCCAGCTCAAGGACAGGGGAGCGGAAGAGCAATCAGCCCCAGCATTTT. The chain is built from TRBV18 and TRBJ1-5; 9 bases match TRBD1. Germline V gives CDR1 KGHSH, CDR2 LQKENI. The junction had 9 bases not matched to a gene; V was cut back by 5 bases and J by 1 base. The CDR3 runs to 17 residues.